Presented here are 6 T cell receptor beta chains from one specimen sequenced in a study of cytomegalovirus exposure and HLA in healthy donors. Amplification used 60 Vbeta primers and 13 Jbeta primers. TCRdb's copy holds only in-frame clones and misses some; the assay was immunoSEQ multiplex PCR. In the table there are 75,000 to 90,000 clones, less than 85% of which are singletons. The sequenced sample was PBMCs. These receptors all come from a man aged 40-49 years in good health and CMV-seropositive.

About this clone itself: Other nucleotide sequences in the sample specify the same CDR3. The chain has TRBV5-1 and TRBJ2-7, with D possibly being TRBD2 (6 bases). V was pared by 5 bases and J by 0 bases, with 9 bases between. Germline values: CDR1 SGHRS, CDR2 YFSETQ. There are 13 residues in the CDR3. The CDR3 DNA reads as TGCGCCAGCAGTTCCGGGAGCTCCTACGAGCAGTACTTC. Its protein product is CASSSGSSYEQYF.

The gene calls are TRBV28 and TRBJ1-5, with D perhaps matching TRBD1 (5 bases). This CDR3 region has 15 residues. Germline V CDR1 and CDR2: MDHEN, SYDVKM. Trimming took 5 bases from V and 11 from J, leaving 22 bases between them. CDR3: CASSVLDTLLRTQHF. In DNA form, the CDR3 reads TGTGCCAGCAGTGTCCTGGACACCCTGCTCAGGACCCAGCATTTT.

This clone was observed a few times. This CDR3 reads CASSFGKRGTDTQYF. CDR3 DNA sequence: TGTGCCAGCAGCTTCGGCAAACGGGGCACAGATACGCAGTATTTT. The chain recombines TRBV7-8 with TRBJ2-3; D unclear. The CDR3 is made up of 15 amino acids. Germline V CDR1 and CDR2: SGHVS, FQNEAQ. Between the trimmed V and J ends, which lost 3 bases and 1 base, there was a span of 11 bases.

V gene TRBV19 combines with J gene TRBJ2-7; D is uncertain. V lost 5 bases, J lost 4 bases, and 12 bases lay in between. The CDR3 consists of 13 residues. The germline CDR1 and CDR2 sequences are LNHDA and SQIVND (reference sequence). CDR3 nucleotide sequence: TGTGCCAGTAGTTCCGCAGGCCAATACGAGCAGTACTTC. It encodes CASSSAGQYEQYF.

The chain has TRBV5-1 and TRBJ2-5, with D possibly TRBD1 on 6 matching bases. The V gene's germline CDR1 is SGHRS and CDR2 YFSETQ. V was pared by 4 bases and J by 0 bases, with 10 bases between. The CDR3 covers 14 residues. CDR3 amino acids: CASSQQGNQETQYF. DNA of the CDR3: TGCGCCAGCAGCCAACAGGGAAACCAAGAGACCCAGTACTTC.

The chain recombines TRBV5-6 with TRBJ1-2; D is ambiguous. The CDR3 contains 11 residues. Per the germline V gene, CDR1 is SGHDT and CDR2 is YYEEEE. V was pared by 4 bases and J by 8 bases, with 9 bases between. The CDR3: CASSQSQGYTF. The CDR3 nucleotides read TGTGCCAGCAGCCAGTCTCAAGGCTACACCTTC.